This TCR beta chain was obtained from a study of blood T cells in healthy people across ages. It was with a sample-barcoded 5' primer and a J-beta primer mix that a second PCR of roughly 6 to 12 cycles was run. Each cDNA molecule was tagged by a template-switch adaptor with 12 random nucleotides. TCRdb itself ran the 5' RACE reads through MiXCR, one entry per CDR3 protein. In the table there are roughly 900,000 distinct CDR3 sequences, roughly 52% of which are singletons. A word on this clonotype: This may be a read error, as it is one base from a much larger clone.

This sequence originates from a man in his thirties or forties in good health. Input material: blood.

The CDR3 nucleotides are TGTGCCAGCAGCATTAATGAAAAACTGTTTTTT. Its protein is CASSINEKLFF. V and J are TRBV12-3 or TRBV12-4 and TRBJ1-4; D is unresolved. There are 11 residues in the CDR3. Trimming stripped 6 bases from V and 4 bases from J, with 3 bases between.